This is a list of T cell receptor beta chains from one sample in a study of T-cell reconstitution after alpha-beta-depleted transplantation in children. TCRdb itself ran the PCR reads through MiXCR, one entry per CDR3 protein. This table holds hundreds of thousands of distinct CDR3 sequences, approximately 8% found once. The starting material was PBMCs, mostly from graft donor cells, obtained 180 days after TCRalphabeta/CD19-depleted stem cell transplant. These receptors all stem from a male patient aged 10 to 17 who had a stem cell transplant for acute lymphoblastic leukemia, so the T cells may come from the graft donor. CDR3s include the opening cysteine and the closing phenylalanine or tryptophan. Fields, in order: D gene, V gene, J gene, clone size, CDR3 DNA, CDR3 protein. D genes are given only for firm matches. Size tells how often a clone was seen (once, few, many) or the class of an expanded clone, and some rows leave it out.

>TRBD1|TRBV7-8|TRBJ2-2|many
TGTGCCAGCAGCCTACCCGGGACAGGGAGGGGCGGGGAGCTGTTTTTT
CASSLPGTGRGGELFF
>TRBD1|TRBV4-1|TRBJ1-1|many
TGCGCCAGCAGCCATCCCAGGGGGGAGGTGACTGAAGCTTTCTTT
CASSHPRGEVTEAFF
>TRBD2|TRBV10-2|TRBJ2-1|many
TGCGCCAGCCCGGGGACTAGCACTGACAATGAGCAGTTCTTC
CASPGTSTDNEQFF
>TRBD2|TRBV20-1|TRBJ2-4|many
TGCAGTGCTAGAGTGCCCCGGCTAGCGGGGGGGAAAAACATTCAGTACTTC
CSARVPRLAGGKNIQYF
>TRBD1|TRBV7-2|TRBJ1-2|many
TGTGCCAGCAGCCCAGGGGGCCAGGGGTATGGCTACACCTTC
CASSPGGQGYGYTF
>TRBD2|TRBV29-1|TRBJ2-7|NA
TGCAGCGTTGAAGCGGCTAGCGGAGGTTACGAGCAGTACTTC
CSVEAASGGYEQYF
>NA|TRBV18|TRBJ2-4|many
TGTGCCAGCTCACCGGTCGGGGCAGCCAAAAACATTCAGTACTTC
CASSPVGAAKNIQYF
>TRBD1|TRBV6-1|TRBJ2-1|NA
TGTGCCAGCAGAATACAGGTTCCACATACTAGGGGGCACAATGAGCAGTTCTTC
CASRIQVPHTRGHNEQFF
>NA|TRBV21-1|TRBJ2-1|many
TGTGCCAGCAGCAAGGCCGGACTAGGTAGCCCTTACAATGAGCAGTTCTTC
CASSKAGLGSPYNEQFF
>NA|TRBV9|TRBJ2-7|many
TGTGCCAGCAGCGTAGCTAGCCTAGCGAACGAGCAGTACTTC
CASSVASLANEQYF
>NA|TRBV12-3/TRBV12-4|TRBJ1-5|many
TGTGCCAGCACCTGGGATCTTAGCAATCAGCCCCAGCATTTT
CASTWDLSNQPQHF
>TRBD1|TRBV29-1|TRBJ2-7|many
TGCAGCGCCCTAACTGGACAGGGGTTCTTGAACTTC
CSALTGQGFLNF
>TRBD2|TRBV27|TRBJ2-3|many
TGTGCCAGCAGTTCGATCGGACTAGCGGCCACAGATACGCAGTATTTT
CASSSIGLAATDTQYF
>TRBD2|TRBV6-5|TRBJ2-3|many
TGTGCCAGCAGTTCCTCTTGGCGGGGGGGCCTTTGGGATACGCAGTATTTT
CASSSSWRGGLWDTQYF
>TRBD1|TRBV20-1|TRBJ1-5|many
TGCAGTGCTCCCGGGACAGGGGGCAAGCAGCCCCAGCATTTT
CSAPGTGGKQPQHF
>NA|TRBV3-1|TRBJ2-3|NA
TGTGCCAGCAGCCAAGAAGGGGGGGGCAGCACAGATACGCAGTATTTT
CASSQEGGGSTDTQYF
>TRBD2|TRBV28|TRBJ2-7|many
TGTGCCAGCAGCTACGGGACTAGCTCCGAGCAGTACTTC
CASSYGTSSEQYF
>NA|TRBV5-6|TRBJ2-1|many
TGTGCCAGCAGCCCCCGTACTAGAGGGCAGTTCTTC
CASSPRTRGQFF
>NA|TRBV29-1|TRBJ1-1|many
TGCAGCGTTGATCGAGTGAACACTGAAGCTTTCTTT
CSVDRVNTEAFF
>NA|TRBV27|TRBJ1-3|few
TGTGCCAGCTCGGCCGGGACACGTTCATCTGGAAACACCATATATTTT
CASSAGTRSSGNTIYF
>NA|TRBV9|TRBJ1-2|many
TGTGCCAGCAGCGTGGGTGTGGCAGGGGCCGACTATGGCTACACCTTC
CASSVGVAGADYGYTF